Below are 5 T cell receptor beta chains sequenced from a single sample in a study of blood T cell repertoires in COVID-19. Assay: immunoSEQ multiplex PCR; the TCRdb copy retains only in-frame clones and omits some. The data show nearly 350,000 clones, about 83% seen once. The sample consisted of peripheral blood. These TCRs come from a man aged 25-45 years with active or convalescent COVID-19.

The V gene is TRBV11-3, the J gene TRBJ2-5, with 9 bases aligning to TRBD1. The CDR3 extends over 15 amino acids. V was clipped by 5 bases and J by 2 bases; unmatched bases: 6. Germline CDR1 is SGHNT and CDR2 is YENEEA. CDR3 amino acids: CASSPWDREQETQYF. The CDR3 nucleotides are TGTGCCAGCAGCCCCTGGGACAGGGAGCAAGAGACCCAGTACTTC.

This sequence joins TRBV11-3 and TRBJ1-4, with D unresolved. This CDR3 is built from 14 residues. Trimming cost V 5 bases and J 11 bases, with 18 bases left between them. Per germline, CDR1 SGHNT and CDR2 YENEEA. CDR3 in DNA: TGTGCCAGCAGCCAAACACTAAACCCGCCTAAACTGTTTTTT. Its protein is CASSQTLNPPKLFF.

On this clone itself: At the DNA level, this CDR3 is encoded by other sequences in the same sample as well. This chain uses TRBV28 with TRBJ2-7, with TRBD2 matching over 9 bases. J lost 4 bases, V lost 3 bases, and 4 bases had no gene match. The CDR3 contains 14 residues. The V gene's germline CDR1 is MDHEN and CDR2 SYDVKM. CDR3 region: CASSFGLAGYEQYF. The DNA for the CDR3 is TGTGCCAGCAGTTTCGGGCTAGCGGGGTACGAGCAGTACTTC.

The chain links TRBV5-5 to TRBJ1-1, with D maybe TRBD1 (6 bases). CDR3 length: 17 amino acids. V was trimmed by 5 bases and J by 6 bases, leaving 26 bases between them. CDR1 and CDR2 (germline): SGHKS, YYEKEE (reference sequence). CDR3 amino acids: CASSLSPGHLGRAEAFF. The CDR3 DNA sequence: TGTGCCAGCAGTCTATCTCCGGGACACCTGGGGAGGGCTGAAGCTTTCTTT.

A remark on this clone: At one of its ends the junction is not consistent with the germline gene, which may arise from a read error. The chain recombines TRBV19 with TRBJ1-1; possibly TRBD1 for D (6 bases). This CDR3 is built from 15 residues. From germline, CDR1 is LNHDA and CDR2 SQIVND (reference sequence). CDR3: CASSKGRGLNSEAFF. CDR3 bases: TGTGCCAGTAGCAAGGGGCGGGGGCTGAACTCTGAAGCTTTCTTT.